Presented here are 15 T cell receptor beta chains from one specimen sequenced in a study of blood T cell repertoires in COVID-19. Using immunoSEQ multiplex PCR, the repertoire was profiled, and TCRdb retains in-frame clones only, with some absent. The data show some 100,000 clones, about 77% seen once. The specimen was peripheral blood. All receptors derive from a human donor in a cohort sampled during active COVID-19.

The CDR3 sequence: CASSVDADSANTIYF. The CDR3 nucleotides read TGTGCCAGCAGCGTAGATGCAGACTCGGCAAACACCATATATTTT. The gene calls are TRBV9 and TRBJ1-3; D is ambiguous. This CDR3 has 15 amino acids. V was trimmed by 0 bases and J by 6 bases, leaving 13 bases between them. Per germline, CDR1 SGDLS and CDR2 YYNGEE. The variable domain in full, completed from reference TRBV9 and TRBJ1-3, reads DSGVTQTPKHLITATGQRVTLRCSPRSGDLSVYWYQQSLDQGLQFLIQYYNGEERAKGNILERFSAQQFPDLHSELNLSSLELGDSALYFCASSVDADSANTIYFGEGSWLTVV.

This clone was counted between two and nine times. V usage is TRBV19 and J usage is TRBJ1-2, with TRBD1 matching 10 bases. CDR1 is LNHDA and CDR2 is SQIVND in the germline V gene (reference sequence). Trimming at V came to 4 bases and at J to 11 bases, leaving 4 bases not matched to a gene. There are 12 residues in the CDR3. CDR3 nucleotides: TGTGCCAGTAGTACCCGACAGGGGGCATACACCTTC. It specifies CASSTRQGAYTF.

The gene calls are TRBV18 and TRBJ1-1, with TRBD1 matching 10 bases. V trimming: 2 bases; J trimming: 1 base; junction bases outside the gene matches: 4. The V gene's germline CDR1 is KGHSH and CDR2 LQKENI. There are 16 residues in the CDR3. The CDR3, as DNA: TGTGCCAGCTCACCATCGGGACAGGGGCAGAACACTGAAGCTTTCTTT. It is translated as CASSPSGQGQNTEAFF.

This chain links TRBV5-4 with TRBJ2-2, with TRBD2 matching over 8 bases. The CDR3 has 16 amino acids. The junction had 8 bases not matched to a gene; V was cut back by 3 bases and J by 4 bases. Germline CDR1 is SGHNT and CDR2 is YYREEE (reference sequence). The DNA of the CDR3 is TGTGCCAGCAGCTCCCCCACCGGGGGGGCCACCGGGGAGCTGTTTTTT. It encodes CASSSPTGGATGELFF.

This clone was recorded many times. The gene calls are TRBV19 and TRBJ2-7; 9 bases agree with TRBD1. CDR1 is LNHDA, CDR2 SQIVND, per germline (reference sequence). With 3 bases clipped from V and 1 base from J, the junction kept 4 bases outside the gene matches. CDR3 length equals 15 residues. CDR3 protein: CASSIAGTGSYEQYF. The CDR3 DNA sequence: TGTGCCAGTAGTATCGCCGGGACAGGGTCCTACGAGCAGTACTTC.

This rearrangement joins TRBV30 to TRBJ1-3; D unresolved. The CDR3 runs to 13 residues. Germline V CDR1 and CDR2: GTSNPN, SVGIG (reference sequence). Trimming pared 3 bases from V and 2 bases from J, leaving 8 bases between. CDR3 nucleotide sequence: TGTGCCTGGAGGTTAGGAGCTGGAAACACCATATATTTT. Encoded protein: CAWRLGAGNTIYF.

V is TRBV7-9 and J is TRBJ2-1; TRBD2 agrees at 9 bases. The CDR3 loop spans 14 amino acids. Germline lookup yields CDR1 SEHNR and CDR2 FQNEAQ (reference sequence). The V segment lost 3 bases and the J segment 10 bases; nucleotides outside the gene matches: 7. The CDR3 region is CASSFSGSQVEQFF. Here the CDR3 DNA reads TGTGCCAGCAGCTTTAGCGGGAGTCAGGTAGAGCAGTTCTTC.

This sequence joins TRBV5-1 and TRBJ2-3; D call uncertain. Trimming removed 1 base from V and 0 bases from J, with 9 bases in between. The CDR3 is 15 amino acids. Germline assignment: CDR1 SGHRS and CDR2 YFSETQ. In DNA, the CDR3 is TGCGCCAGCAGCTTGAACGCAGGTAGCACAGATACGCAGTATTTT. Translating gives CASSLNAGSTDTQYF. Using reference TRBV5-1 and TRBJ2-3 for the parts outside the CDR3, the full variable domain is KAGVTQTPRYLIKTRGQQVTLSCSPISGHRSVSWYQQTPGQGLQFLFEYFSETQRNKGNFPGRFSGRQFSNSRSEMNVSTLELGDSALYLCASSLNAGSTDTQYFGPGTRLTVL.

The chain links TRBV20-1 to TRBJ2-1, with D possibly TRBD2 on 5 matching bases. Trimming took 5 bases from V and 7 from J, leaving 9 bases between them. CDR3 length: 11 residues. From germline, CDR1 is DFQATT and CDR2 SNEGSKA (reference sequence). The CDR3 region is CSALPGNEQFF. The CDR3 region has the DNA TGCAGTGCTCTACCGGGGAATGAGCAGTTCTTC.

V and J are TRBV24-1 and TRBJ2-5; 16 nucleotides align to TRBD2. CDR1 and CDR2 from the germline V gene are KGHDR and SFDVKD. This CDR3 contains 17 residues. V dropped 5 bases and J dropped 5; count of bases not matched to a gene: 7. The CDR3 here is CATSGGTSGRGSETQYF. DNA for the CDR3: TGTGCCACCAGTGGGGGGACTAGCGGGAGGGGTTCGGAGACCCAGTACTTC.

V is TRBV18 and J is TRBJ2-5; 7 bases match TRBD1. CDR1 is KGHSH, CDR2 LQKENI, per germline. CDR3 length: 16 residues. V dropped 5 bases and J dropped 3; count of bases not matched to a gene: 12. The DNA for the CDR3 is TGTGCCAGCTCATTACGACAGGGTCACGGGGAAGAGACCCAGTACTTC. This codes for CASSLRQGHGEETQYF.

J is TRBJ1-2 and V is TRBV6-6, with 8 bases matching TRBD1. Germline CDR1 MNHNY, CDR2 SVGAGI (reference sequence). The CDR3 sequence is 13 residues long. The J segment lost 6 bases and the V segment lost 5 bases, leaving 5 bases of the junction unmatched. CDR3 coding DNA: TGTGCCAGCAGTACGGACAGGGAACATGGCTACACCTTC. Amino acid sequence: CASSTDREHGYTF.

This chain connects TRBV12-3 or TRBV12-4 to TRBJ2-7; 9 bases are a match to TRBD2. V lost 2 bases to trimming and J lost 7 bases; unmatched junction nucleotides: 3. The CDR3 has 13 amino acids. The CDR3 DNA is TGTGCCAGCAGTTTACTAGCGGGAAGAGAGCAGTACTTC. Protein product: CASSLLAGREQYF.

This clone appeared a few times. The V call is TRBV15, the J call TRBJ1-4, with D hard to call. The V gene lost 0 bases and the J gene lost 7 bases, with 12 bases spanning the gap. Germline loops: CDR1 LNHNV, CDR2 YYDKDF (reference sequence). This CDR3 contains 15 residues. The CDR3 sequence: CATSREPLRFEKLFF. The CDR3 DNA follows: TGTGCCACCAGCAGAGAACCGCTACGGTTTGAAAAACTGTTTTTT.

The CDR3 loop is CASSSGGTGGRDTQYF. The DNA for the CDR3 is TGTGCCAGCAGCTCCGGGGGAACAGGGGGCAGAGATACGCAGTATTTT. The chain recombines TRBV11-3 with TRBJ2-3; 9 positions match TRBD1. V lost 4 bases and J lost 5; bases outside the gene matches: 10. Germline V lookup: CDR1 SGHNT, CDR2 YENEEA. This CDR3 has 16 amino acids.